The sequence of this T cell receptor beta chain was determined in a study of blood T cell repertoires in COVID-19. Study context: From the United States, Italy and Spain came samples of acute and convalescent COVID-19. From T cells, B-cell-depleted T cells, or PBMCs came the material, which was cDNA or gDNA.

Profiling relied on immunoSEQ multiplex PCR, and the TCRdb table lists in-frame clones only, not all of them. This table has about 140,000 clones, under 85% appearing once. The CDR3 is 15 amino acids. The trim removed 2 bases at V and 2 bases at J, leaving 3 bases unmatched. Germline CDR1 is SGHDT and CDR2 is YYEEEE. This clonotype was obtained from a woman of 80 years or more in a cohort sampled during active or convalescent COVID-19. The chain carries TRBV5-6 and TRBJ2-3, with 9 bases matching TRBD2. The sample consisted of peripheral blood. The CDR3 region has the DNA TGTGCCAGCAGCTTAGCGGGGGGCCTCACAGATACGCAGTATTTT. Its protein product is CASSLAGGLTDTQYF.